These T cell receptor beta chains were read from a single sample in a study of control samples from healthy donors and cancer patients. Clones were read by immunoSEQ multiplex PCR, and TCRdb kept only the in-frame ones, dropping some. The sample has approximately 210,000 clones, 91% seen once. The sample was blood. The receptors here all came from a man aged 30 to 45 in good health. Each CDR3 is given with its conserved first and last residue. The D gene is left open where the match is weak. Clone size is given for some rows only: seen once, a few or many times, or a class if the clone is expanded.

cdr3_nt: TGTGCCAGTAGACAGGGCGATGGCTACACCTTC; cdr3_aa: CASRQGDGYTF; v_call: TRBV19; clone_size: -; d_call: -; j_call: TRBJ1-2
cdr3_nt: TGTGCCAGCACCCGCAGGGGATTTGATTCACCCCTCCACTTT; cdr3_aa: CASTRRGFDSPLHF; v_call: TRBV28; clone_size: once; d_call: -; j_call: TRBJ1-6
cdr3_nt: TGTGCCAGCAGCGCCCGGGACCTCGGGACCCAGTACTTC; cdr3_aa: CASSARDLGTQYF; v_call: TRBV11-2; clone_size: -; d_call: -; j_call: TRBJ2-5
cdr3_nt: TGTGCCAGTAGTTTCCTGTGGGACAGGGTATTGGAGACCCAGTACTTC; cdr3_aa: CASSFLWDRVLETQYF; v_call: TRBV19; clone_size: -; d_call: TRBD1; j_call: TRBJ2-5
cdr3_nt: TGTGCCAGCAGCTTATACGGGACCGGGGTAGGCACAGATACGCAGTATTTT; cdr3_aa: CASSLYGTGVGTDTQYF; v_call: TRBV7-6; clone_size: -; d_call: -; j_call: TRBJ2-3
cdr3_nt: TGTGCCAGCAGGGTGTACAGGGGCATGGAGACCCAGTACTTC; cdr3_aa: CASRVYRGMETQYF; v_call: TRBV27; clone_size: -; d_call: TRBD1; j_call: TRBJ2-5
cdr3_nt: TGTGCCAGCAGCCCCAGCGGGGGAAACACAGATACGCAGTATTTT; cdr3_aa: CASSPSGGNTDTQYF; v_call: TRBV7-9; clone_size: -; d_call: TRBD2; j_call: TRBJ2-3
cdr3_nt: TGTGCCATCAGTGAGTCGAGGGGGGAGTCGCAGGGGAGAAGCATTCAGTACTTC; cdr3_aa: CAISESRGESQGRSIQYF; v_call: TRBV10-3; clone_size: once; d_call: -; j_call: TRBJ2-4
cdr3_nt: TGTGCCAGCAGCCTGACTAGCGGGGAATACAATGAGCAGTTCTTC; cdr3_aa: CASSLTSGEYNEQFF; v_call: TRBV7-3; clone_size: -; d_call: TRBD2; j_call: TRBJ2-1
cdr3_nt: TGTGCCAGCAGCCTGCAGCAGGGACAGGGGACCTACGAGCAGTACTTC; cdr3_aa: CASSLQQGQGTYEQYF; v_call: TRBV4-2; clone_size: -; d_call: TRBD1; j_call: TRBJ2-7
cdr3_nt: TGTGCCAGCAGCCGTAGCGGGGGGGCGGATACGCAGTATTTT; cdr3_aa: CASSRSGGADTQYF; v_call: TRBV7-9; clone_size: -; d_call: TRBD2; j_call: TRBJ2-3
cdr3_nt: TGTGCCAGCGCCGGGAACACTGAAGCTTTCTTT; cdr3_aa: CASAGNTEAFF; v_call: TRBV12-3/TRBV12-4; clone_size: -; d_call: -; j_call: TRBJ1-1
cdr3_nt: TGCGCCAGCAGTGGCGGACTAACCTACGAGCAGTACTTC; cdr3_aa: CASSGGLTYEQYF; v_call: TRBV10-1; clone_size: -; d_call: -; j_call: TRBJ2-7
cdr3_nt: TGCGCCAGCAGCCTCCCCGGGACAGGCTATGGCTACACCTTC; cdr3_aa: CASSLPGTGYGYTF; v_call: TRBV5-1; clone_size: -; d_call: TRBD1; j_call: TRBJ1-2
cdr3_nt: TGTGCCAGCAGTTTATTAGGGGGACAGGGAAGGGGTTCACCCCTCCACTTT; cdr3_aa: CASSLLGGQGRGSPLHF; v_call: TRBV27; clone_size: -; d_call: TRBD1; j_call: TRBJ1-6